One and the same sample provided the 18 T cell receptor beta chains below, sequenced in a study of shared clonotypes between healthy human individuals. The naive CD8 fraction comprised CD45RO-negative cells positively selected for CCR7 and excluded terminally differentiated effector memory CD45RA+ cells. Profiled with immunoSEQ multiplex PCR; TCRdb holds only in-frame clones, not every one. The sample yields hundreds of thousands of clones, about 95% seen once. Sequences were obtained from naive CD8+ T cells sorted from blood. These receptors all stem from a woman in her twenties or thirties in good health.

The J gene is TRBJ1-1, the V gene TRBV5-6; D is ambiguous. The CDR3 length is 14 residues. Trimming cost V 0 bases and J 1 base, with 7 bases left between them. Germline-derived CDR1 and CDR2 are SGHDT and YYEEEE. CDR3 nucleotides: TGTGCCAGCAGCTTGGCCTCCGGGAACACTGAAGCTTTCTTT. It yields the protein CASSLASGNTEAFF.

The chain joins TRBV7-8 to TRBJ1-2, with D tentatively TRBD1 (5 bases). In germline, CDR1 is SGHVS, CDR2 FQNEAQ. CDR3 size: 18 residues. V lost 4 bases, J lost 6 bases, and 27 bases lay in between. In nucleotides, the CDR3 is TGTGCCAGCAGCTCTAGCGGAGGCCCAGGCACCAAGGGGCATGGCTACACCTTC. Translating it yields CASSSSGGPGTKGHGYTF.

CDR3 in amino acids: CASSKTGDTEAFF. CDR3 coding DNA: TGTGCCAGCAGTAAAACAGGGGACACTGAAGCTTTCTTT. V usage is TRBV6-1 and J usage is TRBJ1-1; 7 nucleotides align to TRBD1. Germline values: CDR1 MNHNS, CDR2 SASEGT. The CDR3 has 13 amino acids. Germline trimming cut 5 bases from V and 3 bases from J; bases unmatched to any gene: 3.

This chain joins TRBV19 and TRBJ2-5; the match to TRBD1 covers 7 bases. CDR1 is LNHDA, CDR2 SQIVND, per germline (reference sequence). The junction had 13 bases not matched to a gene; V was cut back by 11 bases and J by 1 base. The CDR3 has 15 residues. CDR3 coding DNA: TGTGCCGGCCCAGACAGGGATGGCCCCCAAGAGACCCAGTACTTC. Its protein product is CAGPDRDGPQETQYF.

This chain links TRBV18 with TRBJ2-7; D is possibly TRBD1 (5 bases). This CDR3 is 16 amino acids long. V lost 4 bases and J lost 0, with 16 bases in between. Germline CDR1 reads KGHSH; CDR2 reads LQKENI. The CDR3 protein is CASSLTTDTTSYEQYF. In nucleotides, the CDR3 is TGTGCCAGCTCACTCACCACGGACACCACCTCCTACGAGCAGTACTTC.

This clone was recorded once. This chain connects TRBV10-2 to TRBJ2-7; D could derive from TRBD1 or TRBD2 (5 bases each). Looked up from germline, CDR1 is WSHSY and CDR2 is SAAADI. Trimming took 5 bases from V and 0 from J, leaving 14 bases between them. The CDR3 spans 15 residues. The CDR3 region has the DNA TGCGCCAGCAGTTCCACCCGGGACGGCTCCTACGAGCAGTACTTC. Translated, it gives CASSSTRDGSYEQYF.

To note about this clone: Other DNA sequences within the sample encode an identical CDR3. This chain connects TRBV5-1 to TRBJ2-1; D unresolved. The V and J ends lost 0 bases and 8 bases respectively, with 6 bases between them. Germline lookup yields CDR1 SGHRS and CDR2 YFSETQ. CDR3 length: 12 amino acids. The CDR3 DNA sequence: TGCGCCAGCAGCTTGGGTGGGGATGAGCAGTTCTTC. It yields the protein CASSLGGDEQFF. Full variable domain (remainder filled in from reference TRBV5-1 and TRBJ2-1): KAGVTQTPRYLIKTRGQQVTLSCSPISGHRSVSWYQQTPGQGLQFLFEYFSETQRNKGNFPGRFSGRQFSNSRSEMNVSTLELGDSALYLCASSLGGDEQFFGPGTRLTVL.

The gene calls are TRBV14 and TRBJ1-4, with 8 bases that match TRBD1. Trimming at V came to 0 bases and at J to 8 bases, leaving 14 bases not matched to a gene. Germline CDR1 reads SGHDN; CDR2 reads FVKESK. The CDR3 consists of 18 residues. The DNA of the CDR3 is TGTGCCAGCAGCCAAGATAGGGGGACAGGCGGGCCGGCGGAAAAACTGTTTTTT. This encodes CASSQDRGTGGPAEKLFF. Full variable domain (outside the CDR3, taken from reference TRBV14 and TRBJ1-4): EAGVTQFPSHSVIEKGQTVTLRCDPISGHDNLYWYRRVMGKEIKFLLHFVKESKQDESGMPNNRFLAERTGGTYSTLKVQPAELEDSGVYFCASSQDRGTGGPAEKLFFGSGTQLSVL.

V is TRBV11-2 and J is TRBJ1-4; no clear D. CDR1 SGHAT and CDR2 FQNNGV come from the germline V gene. The CDR3 has 15 amino acids. Trimming removed 5 bases at V and 6 bases at J, with 16 bases between. The CDR3 is CASSQIPLADEKLFF. The CDR3 DNA follows: TGTGCCAGCAGCCAGATCCCCCTCGCGGATGAAAAACTGTTTTTT. Filled out from reference TRBV11-2 and TRBJ1-4, the complete variable domain reads EAGVAQSPRYKIIEKRQSVAFWCNPISGHATLYWYQQILGQGPKLLIQFQNNGVVDDSQLPKDRFSAERLKGVDSTLKIQPAKLEDSAVYLCASSQIPLADEKLFFGSGTQLSVL.

The CDR3 DNA reads as TGTGCCAGCAGGAAATTCGGGACAGGGGGGGAAAAACTGTTTTTT. As protein: CASRKFGTGGEKLFF. V is TRBV6-6 and J is TRBJ1-4; 11 bases agree with TRBD1. CDR1 and CDR2 (germline): MNHNY, SVGAGI (reference sequence). The V and J ends lost 6 bases and 8 bases, in that order; junction bases with no gene match: 8. This CDR3 contains 15 residues.

The CDR3 sequence: CATSIPGSSYSGYTF. The CDR3 DNA follows: TGTGCCACCTCGATCCCAGGGTCTTCGTATAGTGGCTACACCTTC. The chain recombines TRBV19 with TRBJ1-2; possible D gene TRBD1, 5 bases. This CDR3 is built from 15 residues. Trimming removed 10 bases at V and 7 bases at J, with 25 bases between. Germline V CDR1 and CDR2: LNHDA, SQIVND (reference sequence).

Of note for this clone: At one boundary the junction diverges from the germline segment, which might be a read error. V and J are TRBV19 and TRBJ2-1; D may be TRBD2 (5 bases). CDR3 length equals 13 residues. Per the germline V gene, CDR1 is LNHDA and CDR2 is SQIVND (reference sequence). The CDR3 loop is CASSPDSFNEQFF. The CDR3 nucleotides are TGTGCCAGTAGCCCGGACTCCTTCAATGAGCAGTTCTTC.

Comment on this clone: One end of the junction fails to match germline, which may point to a read error. V is TRBV2 and J is TRBJ2-7; 8 bases match TRBD1. Per germline, CDR1 SNHLY and CDR2 FYNNEI. CDR3 length equals 15 residues. The chain's CDR3 is CVSSVGTGSSYEQYF. CDR3 DNA sequence: TGTGTCAGCAGTGTAGGGACAGGAAGCTCCTACGAGCAGTACTTC.

V gene TRBV27 combines with J gene TRBJ2-2, with D possibly being TRBD1 or TRBD2 (5 bases each). The V and J ends lost 7 bases and 7 bases respectively, with 13 bases between them. Germline V lookup: CDR1 MNHEY, CDR2 SMNVEV (reference sequence). The CDR3 is made up of 13 amino acids. CDR3 DNA: TGTGCCAGCACCCCCCAGAGGGGCGGGGAGCTGTTTTTT. This gives the protein CASTPQRGGELFF.

This clone was seen just once. The genes are TRBV25-1 and TRBJ1-2, with a tentative D call TRBD1 (5 bases). The length of the CDR3 is 14 residues. Trimming removed 4 bases from V and 5 bases from J, with 14 bases in between. Germline CDR1 MGHDK, CDR2 SYGVNS. This chain's CDR3 is CASSVGHRRYGYTF. CDR3 sequence (DNA): TGTGCCAGCAGTGTTGGACACCGACGGTATGGCTACACCTTC.

The CDR3 region is CASSLFSDSRNTEAFF. CDR3 sequence (DNA): TGCGCCAGCAGCCTCTTTTCGGACAGCCGGAACACTGAAGCTTTCTTT. This rearrangement joins TRBV4-1 to TRBJ1-1, with TRBD1 as a possible D gene (6 bases). Trimming stripped 4 bases from V and 1 base from J, with 16 bases between. CDR1 is MGHRA and CDR2 is YSYEKL in the germline V gene. The CDR3 sequence is 16 residues long.

The V and J genes are TRBV10-2 and TRBJ2-7; TRBD2 agrees at 10 bases. The trim removed 6 bases at V and 9 bases at J, leaving 17 bases unmatched. The germline V gene encodes CDR1 WSHSY and CDR2 SAAADI. The CDR3 length is 16 residues. The CDR3 sequence: CASSDIAGGILRGQYF. Here the CDR3 DNA reads TGCGCCAGCAGCGACATAGCGGGAGGAATCCTACGTGGGCAGTACTTC.

The DNA of the CDR3 is TGTGCCAGCAGCCCGGGATCGGGCTTTTCCCCTTCCTACGAGCAGTACTTC. It yields the protein CASSPGSGFSPSYEQYF. The V and J genes are TRBV7-8 and TRBJ2-7; D is perhaps TRBD2 (5 bases). This CDR3 is 17 amino acids long. V lost 5 bases, J lost 1 base, and 21 bases lay in between. Germline values: CDR1 SGHVS, CDR2 FQNEAQ.